These 25 T cell receptor beta chains share one sample of origin, sequenced in a study of T cells in Graves' hyperthyroidism and ophthalmopathy. Amplification of TCR beta CDR3 regions used RNA as the template. Researchers ran a first-round RT-PCR on the TCR CDR3 using the HTBI primer set. From the multiplex PCR reads, TCRdb called clonotypes with MiXCR, one entry per CDR3 protein. The sample comprises fewer than 800,000 distinct CDR3 sequences, around 15% of which are singletons, and approximately 8.4% rests with the top ten. What was sequenced was blood. These receptors were taken from a man aged 18 to 29 with Graves' hyperthyroidism.

The chain uses TRBV11-2 and TRBJ2-7, with TRBD1 matching 7 bases. Germline CDR1 is SGHAT and CDR2 is FQNNGV. This CDR3 has 14 residues. Losses at the gene ends were 3 bases for V and 3 bases for J; bases not matched to a gene: 5. Here the CDR3 DNA reads TGTGCCAGCAGCTTTTCACAGGGGATCTACGAGCAGTACTTC. As protein: CASSFSQGIYEQYF.

The table lists this clonotype with a few counts. This chain connects TRBV27 to TRBJ2-7, with 8 positions matching TRBD1. This CDR3 comprises 16 residues. Germline assignment: CDR1 MNHEY and CDR2 SMNVEV (reference sequence). V trimming: 2 bases; J trimming: 0 bases; junction bases outside the gene matches: 6. Here the CDR3 reads CASSLTGGLGSYEQYF. As DNA, the CDR3 is TGTGCCAGCAGTTTAACAGGGGGATTAGGCTCCTACGAGCAGTACTTC.

This clonotype was observed at least ten times. The rearrangement links TRBV12-3 or TRBV12-4 to TRBJ1-4, with D possibly being TRBD1 (5 bases). CDR3 size: 15 residues. Trimming took off 7 bases at V and 10 bases at J, with 22 bases between the two ends. The CDR3 DNA reads as TGTGCCAGCACCCCGGGTTGGGGCCTTTTACGAAAACTGTTTTTT. Amino acid sequence: CASTPGWGLLRKLFF.

The table lists this clonotype with a few counts. The chain recombines TRBV28 with TRBJ2-1; TRBD2 aligns across 9 bases. Per germline, CDR1 MDHEN and CDR2 SYDVKM. The CDR3 spans 12 residues. V was clipped by 8 bases and J by 10 bases; unmatched bases: 6. The CDR3 sequence: CASGLAGREQFF. CDR3 DNA: TGTGCCAGCGGGCTAGCGGGACGGGAGCAGTTCTTC.

Ten or more counts support this clonotype. The chain employs TRBV5-1 and TRBJ1-1; 7 nucleotides agree with TRBD1. This CDR3 has 16 amino acids. V lost 2 bases and J lost 1; bases outside the gene matches: 8. Germline CDR1 SGHRS, CDR2 YFSETQ. CDR3 region: CASSFRSGTENTEAFF. CDR3 nucleotide sequence: TGCGCCAGCAGCTTTAGGTCCGGGACAGAGAACACTGAAGCTTTCTTT.

This clonotype was seen many times. The chain joins TRBV20-1 to TRBJ2-5; D may be TRBD1 (6 bases). V was shortened by 5 bases and J by 0 bases, with 7 bases between the two germline ends. The CDR3 contains 12 residues. The germline V gene encodes CDR1 DFQATT and CDR2 SNEGSKA (reference sequence). In DNA form, the CDR3 reads TGCAGTGCTGGACAGTACCAAGAGACCCAGTACTTC. It translates to CSAGQYQETQYF.

At least ten counts were recorded for this clonotype. V gene TRBV27 combines with J gene TRBJ2-3; 11 bases are shared with TRBD1. CDR1 MNHEY and CDR2 SMNVEV come from the germline V gene (reference sequence). With 4 bases clipped from V and 4 bases from J, the junction kept 10 bases outside the gene matches. This CDR3 is 17 amino acids long. For the CDR3, the DNA is TGTGCCAGCAGTTCCGCCCCGGGACAGGGGGGGTCAGATACGCAGTATTTT. Translating it yields CASSSAPGQGGSDTQYF.

This clonotype was picked up a small number of times. The chain uses TRBV24-1 and TRBJ2-5; 9 bases map to TRBD1. The CDR3 is 15 amino acids. V trimming: 3 bases; J trimming: 4 bases; junction bases outside the gene matches: 5. The germline V gene encodes CDR1 KGHDR and CDR2 SFDVKD. This CDR3 reads CATSDTGQGGETQYF. The CDR3 bases are TGTGCCACCAGTGATACGGGACAGGGTGGAGAGACCCAGTACTTC.

The chain links TRBV19 to TRBJ2-5; D perhaps matches TRBD1 (9 bases). V was cut by 10 bases and J by 1 base, with 22 bases left in between. In germline, CDR1 is LNHDA, CDR2 SQIVND (reference sequence). There are 16 residues in the CDR3. The CDR3 sequence is CATAGGQGRIQETQYF. CDR3 DNA sequence: TGTGCCACCGCGGGGGGACAGGGAAGGATCCAAGAGACCCAGTACTTC.

This clonotype was detected only a few times. CDR3 loop: CSVEGRLQSNYGYTF. In DNA form, the CDR3 reads TGCAGCGTTGAGGGCAGACTACAATCGAACTATGGCTACACCTTC. The rearrangement joins TRBV29-1 to TRBJ1-2; D is undetermined. The CDR3 length is 15 residues. The V end was cut by 3 bases, the J end by 2 bases, with 16 bases between. Germline-derived CDR1 and CDR2 are SQVTM and ANQGSEA.

The chain carries TRBV5-5 and TRBJ2-2; D is undetermined. CDR3 length: 16 residues. Germline V gene data show CDR1 as SGHKS and CDR2 as YYEKEE (reference sequence). V lost 3 bases, J lost 1 base, and 13 bases lay in between. The CDR3 DNA is TGTGCCAGCAGCTCGGAGCTCTACGGGAACACCGGGGAGCTGTTTTTT. This translates into CASSSELYGNTGELFF.

This clonotype was counted only a few times. The gene calls are TRBV12-3 or TRBV12-4 and TRBJ2-7; TRBD2 matches 8 bases. This CDR3 spans 14 amino acids. V lost 7 bases to trimming and J lost 6 bases; unmatched junction nucleotides: 11. CDR3 sequence reads: CASTSTGGNGEQYF. CDR3 nucleotide sequence: TGTGCCAGCACCTCCACGGGGGGGAACGGCGAGCAGTACTTC.

The chain couples TRBV9 to TRBJ2-3, with 12 nucleotides matching TRBD2. This CDR3 is built from 15 residues. Trimming at V came to 0 bases and at J to 11 bases, leaving 7 bases not matched to a gene. CDR1 and CDR2 from the germline V gene are SGDLS and YYNGEE. The CDR3 sequence is CASSVATSGSGVQYF. The CDR3, as DNA: TGTGCCAGCAGCGTAGCGACTAGCGGGAGCGGTGTGCAGTATTTT.

This clonotype was seen once. V gene TRBV14 combines with J gene TRBJ1-2; D is unresolved. The CDR3 spans 15 residues. With 1 base removed from V and 0 bases from J, the gap between germline ends came to 9 bases. In germline, CDR1 is SGHDN, CDR2 FVKESK. CDR3 sequence (DNA): TGTGCCAGCAGCCAAGCGGACCGGACTAACTATGGCTACACCTTC. It encodes CASSQADRTNYGYTF.

This clonotype was seen more than once but under ten times. The V call is TRBV4-1, the J call TRBJ2-4; possible D gene TRBD2, 6 bases. Germline lookup yields CDR1 MGHRA and CDR2 YSYEKL. This CDR3 is 18 amino acids long. The ends were cut back, 2 bases at V and 0 bases at J, with 17 bases in the middle. The CDR3 DNA is TGCGCCAGCAGCCAACTGGGTAGCGGAGGGCTAGCCAAAAACATTCAGTACTTC. Translated: CASSQLGSGGLAKNIQYF.

The table lists this clonotype with many counts. This chain links TRBV28 with TRBJ1-6; TRBD1 aligns across 7 bases. CDR3 size: 16 residues. V was clipped by 6 bases and J by 6 bases; unmatched bases: 11. CDR1 MDHEN and CDR2 SYDVKM come from the germline V gene. The CDR3 DNA reads TGTGCCAGCAGACAAGCACAGGGGCGAGGTAATTCACCCCTCCACTTT. Translation: CASRQAQGRGNSPLHF.

This clonotype was counted a few times. The CDR3 loop reads CASSYQNRNEQYF. The CDR3 nucleotides read TGTGCCAGCAGCTATCAAAACAGGAACGAGCAGTACTTC. This chain joins TRBV28 and TRBJ2-7; possibly TRBD1 for D (5 bases). Germline-derived CDR1 and CDR2 are MDHEN and SYDVKM. Trimming removed 6 bases from V and 5 bases from J, with 14 bases in between. The CDR3 is 13 residues long.

This clonotype was recorded at least ten times. The chain couples TRBV2 to TRBJ2-1; 9 nucleotides line up with TRBD2. Germline-derived CDR1 and CDR2 are SNHLY and FYNNEI. With 6 bases clipped from V and 4 bases from J, the junction kept 4 bases outside the gene matches. The CDR3 totals 14 residues. CDR3 protein: CASRVTSGYNEQFF. The CDR3, as DNA: TGTGCCAGCAGAGTGACTAGCGGTTACAATGAGCAGTTCTTC.

At least ten counts were recorded for this clonotype. This rearrangement joins TRBV7-3 to TRBJ2-3; D is unclear. The germline V gene encodes CDR1 SGHTA and CDR2 FQGTGA. Trimming stripped 1 base from V and 2 bases from J, with 7 bases between. The CDR3 has 14 amino acids. The CDR3: CASSLRRSTDTQYF. As DNA, the CDR3 is TGTGCCAGCAGCTTAAGACGGTCCACAGATACGCAGTATTTT.

The J gene is TRBJ2-2, the V gene TRBV29-1; possible D gene TRBD1, 5 bases. Germline CDR1 SQVTM, CDR2 ANQGSEA. The CDR3 loop spans 13 amino acids. V lost 6 bases and J 0 bases, leaving 8 bases between the germline ends. The CDR3 here is CSVHRSNTGELFF. DNA for the CDR3: TGCAGCGTCCACAGGTCGAACACCGGGGAGCTGTTTTTT.

There are many counts of this clonotype. The CDR3 here is CASAPGLAPNGQYF. Here the CDR3 DNA reads TGTGCCAGCGCACCGGGACTAGCGCCGAACGGGCAGTACTTC. The chain combines TRBV28 with TRBJ2-7, with 10 nucleotides matching TRBD2. The germline CDR1 and CDR2 sequences are MDHEN and SYDVKM. The CDR3 is made up of 14 amino acids. J was trimmed by 9 bases and V by 8 bases; bases with no gene match: 13.

V gene TRBV4-1 combines with J gene TRBJ2-3; D possibly corresponds to TRBD1 (5 bases). V dropped 3 bases and J dropped 6 bases, with 19 bases sitting between them. Germline V gene data show CDR1 as MGHRA and CDR2 as YSYEKL. This CDR3 comprises 16 residues. The CDR3 protein is CASSHQGRSPLDTQYF. CDR3 sequence (DNA): TGCGCCAGCAGCCACCAGGGCCGTTCTCCGCTTGATACGCAGTATTTT.

The chain carries TRBV12-3 or TRBV12-4 and TRBJ1-1; D may be TRBD1 (5 bases). The CDR3 has 13 amino acids. V gave up 4 bases and J gave up 5 bases, with 11 bases separating them. CDR3 nucleotide sequence: TGTGCCAGCAGTTCCGGGTGGGGGACTGAAGCTTTCTTT. Its translation: CASSSGWGTEAFF.

This clonotype was observed at least ten times. The chain links TRBV9 to TRBJ2-2; 9 nucleotides line up with TRBD2. Germline CDR1 is SGDLS and CDR2 is YYNGEE. The CDR3 has 15 amino acids. The J segment lost 1 base and the V segment lost 4 bases, leaving 2 bases of the junction unmatched. CDR3 residues: CASSPAGGNTGELFF. The CDR3 DNA reads as TGTGCCAGCAGCCCAGCGGGGGGGAACACCGGGGAGCTGTTTTTT.

Note on this clonotype: Given the absence of the conserved phenylalanine or tryptophan at the CDR3 end, a read error is likely. The rearrangement links TRBV20-1 to TRBJ1-1, with D possibly TRBD1 on 5 matching bases. CDR1 and CDR2 from the germline V gene are DFQATT and SNEGSKA (reference sequence). This CDR3 spans 14 amino acids. V lost 2 bases to trimming and J lost 0 bases, with 10 bases between them. The CDR3 region is CSARSGPLNTEAFY. The CDR3 DNA sequence: TGCAGTGCTAGATCGGGACCGTTGAACACTGAAGCTTTCTAT.